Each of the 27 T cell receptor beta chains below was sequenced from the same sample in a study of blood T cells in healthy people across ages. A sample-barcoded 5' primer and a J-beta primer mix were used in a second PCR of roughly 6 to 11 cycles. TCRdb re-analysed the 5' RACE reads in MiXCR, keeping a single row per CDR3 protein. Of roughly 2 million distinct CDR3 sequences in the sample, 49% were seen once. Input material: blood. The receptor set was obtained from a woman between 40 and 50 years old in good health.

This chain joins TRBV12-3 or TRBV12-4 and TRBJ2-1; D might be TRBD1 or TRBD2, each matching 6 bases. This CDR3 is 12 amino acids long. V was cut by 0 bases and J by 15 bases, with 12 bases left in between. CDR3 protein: CASSLALGGLFF. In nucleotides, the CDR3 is TGTGCCAGCAGTTTAGCGCTAGGGGGACTGTTCTTC.

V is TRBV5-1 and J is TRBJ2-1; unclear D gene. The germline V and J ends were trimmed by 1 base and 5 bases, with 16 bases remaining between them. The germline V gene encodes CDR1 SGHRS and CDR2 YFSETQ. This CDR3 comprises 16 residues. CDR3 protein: CASSLPEDLLHNEQFF. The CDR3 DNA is TGCGCCAGCAGCTTGCCTGAAGACCTACTCCACAATGAGCAGTTCTTC.

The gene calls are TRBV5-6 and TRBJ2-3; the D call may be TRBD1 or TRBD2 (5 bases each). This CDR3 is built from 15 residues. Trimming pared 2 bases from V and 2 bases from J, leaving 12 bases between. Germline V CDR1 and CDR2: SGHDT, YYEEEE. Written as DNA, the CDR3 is TGTGCCAGCAGCTTCCTTGGGACCGACACAGATACGCAGTATTTT. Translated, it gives CASSFLGTDTDTQYF.

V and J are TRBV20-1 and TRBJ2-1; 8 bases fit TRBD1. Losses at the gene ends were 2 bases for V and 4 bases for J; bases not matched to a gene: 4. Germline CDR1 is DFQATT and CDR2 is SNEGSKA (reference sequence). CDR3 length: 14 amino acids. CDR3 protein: CSARKRQGYNEQFF. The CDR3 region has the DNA TGCAGTGCTAGAAAAAGACAGGGGTACAATGAGCAGTTCTTC.

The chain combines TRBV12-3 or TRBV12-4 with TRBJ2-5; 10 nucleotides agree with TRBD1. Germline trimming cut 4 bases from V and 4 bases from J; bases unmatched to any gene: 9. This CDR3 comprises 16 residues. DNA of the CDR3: TGTGCCAGCAGTTGGCGGACAGGGGGATATGGAGAGACCCAGTACTTC. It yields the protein CASSWRTGGYGETQYF.

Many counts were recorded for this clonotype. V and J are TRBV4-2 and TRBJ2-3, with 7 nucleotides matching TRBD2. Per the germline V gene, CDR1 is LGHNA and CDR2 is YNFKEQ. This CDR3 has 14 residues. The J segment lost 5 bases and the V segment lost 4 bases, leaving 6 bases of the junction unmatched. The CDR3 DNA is TGTGCCAGCAGCCGTGAGCGGGGAGGAGATACGCAGTATTTT. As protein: CASSRERGGDTQYF.

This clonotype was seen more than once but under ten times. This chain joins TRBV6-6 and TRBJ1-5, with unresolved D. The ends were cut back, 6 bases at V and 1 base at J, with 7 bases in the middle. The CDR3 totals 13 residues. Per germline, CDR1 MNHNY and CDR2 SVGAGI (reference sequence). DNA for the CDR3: TGTGCCAGCAGACAGAGGAGCAATCAGCCCCAGCATTTT. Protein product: CASRQRSNQPQHF.

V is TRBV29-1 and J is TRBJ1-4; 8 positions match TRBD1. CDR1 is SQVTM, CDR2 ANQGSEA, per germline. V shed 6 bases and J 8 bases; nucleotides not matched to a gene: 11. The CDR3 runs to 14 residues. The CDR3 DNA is TGCAGCGTATACGATACAGGGGGGGAGGAAAAACTGTTTTTT. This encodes CSVYDTGGEEKLFF.

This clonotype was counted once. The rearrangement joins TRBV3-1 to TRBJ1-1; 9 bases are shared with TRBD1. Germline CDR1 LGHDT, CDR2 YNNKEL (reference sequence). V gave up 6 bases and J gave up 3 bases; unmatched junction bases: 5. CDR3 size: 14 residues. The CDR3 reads CASRTQGADTEAFF. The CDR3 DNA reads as TGTGCCAGCAGGACACAGGGGGCCGACACTGAAGCTTTCTTT.

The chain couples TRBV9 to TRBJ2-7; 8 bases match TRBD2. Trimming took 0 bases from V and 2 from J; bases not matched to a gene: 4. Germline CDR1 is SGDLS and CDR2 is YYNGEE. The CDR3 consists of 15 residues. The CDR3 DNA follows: TGTGCCAGCAGCGTAGGTAGCGGGGCCGCCTACGAGCAGTACTTC. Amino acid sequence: CASSVGSGAAYEQYF.

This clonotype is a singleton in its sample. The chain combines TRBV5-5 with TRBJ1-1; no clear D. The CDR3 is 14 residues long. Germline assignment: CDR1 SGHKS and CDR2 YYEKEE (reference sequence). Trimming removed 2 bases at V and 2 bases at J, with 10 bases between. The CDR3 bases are TGTGCCAGCAGCTTAGAACGGCCCAACACTGAAGCTTTCTTT. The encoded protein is CASSLERPNTEAFF.

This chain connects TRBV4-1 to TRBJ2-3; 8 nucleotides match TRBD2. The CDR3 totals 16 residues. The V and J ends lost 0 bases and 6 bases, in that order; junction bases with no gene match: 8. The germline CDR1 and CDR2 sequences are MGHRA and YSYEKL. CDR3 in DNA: TGCGCCAGCAGCCAAGAGTCCGGCGGGGGGCTTGATACGCAGTATTTT. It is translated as CASSQESGGGLDTQYF.

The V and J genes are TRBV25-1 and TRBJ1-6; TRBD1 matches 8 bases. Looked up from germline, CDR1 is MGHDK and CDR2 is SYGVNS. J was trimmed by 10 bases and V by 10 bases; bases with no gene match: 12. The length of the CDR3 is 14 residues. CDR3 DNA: TGTGCCAACAGAGGGACAGGACTTGGATCACCCCTCCACTTT. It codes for CANRGTGLGSPLHF.

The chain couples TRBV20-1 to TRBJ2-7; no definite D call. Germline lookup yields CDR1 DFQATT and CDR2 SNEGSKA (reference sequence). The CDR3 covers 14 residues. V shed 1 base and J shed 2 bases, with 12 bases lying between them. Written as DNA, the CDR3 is TGCAGTGCTAGAGTCCCCGACGGAACCTACGAGCAGTACTTC. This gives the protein CSARVPDGTYEQYF.

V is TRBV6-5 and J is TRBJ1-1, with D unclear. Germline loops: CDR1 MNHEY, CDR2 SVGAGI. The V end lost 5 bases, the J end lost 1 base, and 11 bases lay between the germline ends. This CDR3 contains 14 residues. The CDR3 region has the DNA TGTGCCAGCAGTCCACTAATATCGAACACTGAAGCTTTCTTT. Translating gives CASSPLISNTEAFF.

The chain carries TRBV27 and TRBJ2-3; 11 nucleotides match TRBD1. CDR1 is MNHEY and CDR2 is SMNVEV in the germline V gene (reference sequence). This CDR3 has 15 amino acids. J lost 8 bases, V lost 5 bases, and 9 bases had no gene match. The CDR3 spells CASSDGQGAGGTQYF. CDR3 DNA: TGTGCCAGCAGTGACGGACAGGGGGCTGGTGGTACGCAGTATTTT.

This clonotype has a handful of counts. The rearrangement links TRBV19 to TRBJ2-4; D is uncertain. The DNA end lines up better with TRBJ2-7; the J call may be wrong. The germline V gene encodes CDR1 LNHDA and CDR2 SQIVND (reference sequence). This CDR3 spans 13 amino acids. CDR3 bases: TGTGCCAGTAGTATAACAACCTCCTACGAGCAGTACTTC. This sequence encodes CASSITTSYEQYF.

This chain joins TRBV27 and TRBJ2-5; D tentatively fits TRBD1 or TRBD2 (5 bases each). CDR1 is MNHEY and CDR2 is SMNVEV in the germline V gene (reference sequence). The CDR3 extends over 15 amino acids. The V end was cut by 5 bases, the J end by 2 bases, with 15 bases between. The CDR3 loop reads CASSRWGPAQETQYF. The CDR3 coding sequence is TGTGCCAGCAGTCGTTGGGGACCAGCGCAAGAGACCCAGTACTTC.

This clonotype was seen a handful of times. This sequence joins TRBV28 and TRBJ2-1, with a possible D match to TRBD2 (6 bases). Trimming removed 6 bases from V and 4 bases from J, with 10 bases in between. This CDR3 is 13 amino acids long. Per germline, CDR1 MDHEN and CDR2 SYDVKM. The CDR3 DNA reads TGTGCCAGCAGACTAGCTACGTACAATGAGCAGTTCTTC. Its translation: CASRLATYNEQFF.

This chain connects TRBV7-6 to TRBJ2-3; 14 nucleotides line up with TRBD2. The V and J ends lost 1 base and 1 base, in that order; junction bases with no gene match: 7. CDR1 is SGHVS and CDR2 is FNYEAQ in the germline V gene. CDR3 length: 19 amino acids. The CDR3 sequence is CASSLGTSGGTHGTDTQYF. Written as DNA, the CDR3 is TGTGCCAGCAGCTTAGGGACTAGCGGGGGGACCCACGGCACAGATACGCAGTATTTT.

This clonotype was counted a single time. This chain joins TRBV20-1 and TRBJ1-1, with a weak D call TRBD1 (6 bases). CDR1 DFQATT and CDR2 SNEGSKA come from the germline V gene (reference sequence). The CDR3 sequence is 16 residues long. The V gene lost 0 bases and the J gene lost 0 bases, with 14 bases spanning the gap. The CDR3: CSARDGYGGMNTEAFF. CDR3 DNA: TGCAGTGCTAGAGACGGGTACGGGGGCATGAACACTGAAGCTTTCTTT.

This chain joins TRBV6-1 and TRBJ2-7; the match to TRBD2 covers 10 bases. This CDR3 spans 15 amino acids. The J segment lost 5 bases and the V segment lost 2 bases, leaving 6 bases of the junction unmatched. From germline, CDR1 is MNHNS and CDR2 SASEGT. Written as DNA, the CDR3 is TGTGCCAGCAGTGAACTCGGACTAGCGGCGGACGAGCAGTACTTC. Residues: CASSELGLAADEQYF.

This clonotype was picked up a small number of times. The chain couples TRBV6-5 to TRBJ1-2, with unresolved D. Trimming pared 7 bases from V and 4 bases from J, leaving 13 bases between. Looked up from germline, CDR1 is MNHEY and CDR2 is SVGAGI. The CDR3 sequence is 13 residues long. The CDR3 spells CASKGTVLYGYTF. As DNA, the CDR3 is TGTGCCAGCAAGGGTACAGTTCTCTATGGCTACACCTTC.

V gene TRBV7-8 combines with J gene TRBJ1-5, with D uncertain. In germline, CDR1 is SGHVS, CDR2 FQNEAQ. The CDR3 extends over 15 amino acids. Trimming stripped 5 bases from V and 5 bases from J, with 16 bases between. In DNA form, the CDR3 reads TGTGCCAGCAGCCCCCGCAGGTCAGAATATCAGCCCCAGCATTTT. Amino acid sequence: CASSPRRSEYQPQHF. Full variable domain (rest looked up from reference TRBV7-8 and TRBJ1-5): GAGVSQSPRYKVAKRGQDVALRCDPISGHVSLFWYQQALGQGPEFLTYFQNEAQLDKSGLPSDRFFAERPEGSVSTLKIQRTQQEDSAVYLCASSPRRSEYQPQHFGDGTRLSIL.

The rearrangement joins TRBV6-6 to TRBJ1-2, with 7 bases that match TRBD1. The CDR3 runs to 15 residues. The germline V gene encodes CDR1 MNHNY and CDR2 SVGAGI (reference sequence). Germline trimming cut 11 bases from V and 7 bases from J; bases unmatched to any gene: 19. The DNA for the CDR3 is TGTGCCGGTAGTGGCCAGGGGGAATTCGGCGGTGGCTACACCTTC. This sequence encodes CAGSGQGEFGGGYTF.

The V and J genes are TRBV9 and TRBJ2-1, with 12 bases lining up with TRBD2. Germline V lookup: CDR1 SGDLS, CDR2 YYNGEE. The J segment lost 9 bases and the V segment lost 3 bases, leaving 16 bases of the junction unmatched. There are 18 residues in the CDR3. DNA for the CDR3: TGTGCCAGCAGCGATGTTGGACTAGCGGGGAGGCATCCTAGTGAGCAGTTCTTC. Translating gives CASSDVGLAGRHPSEQFF.

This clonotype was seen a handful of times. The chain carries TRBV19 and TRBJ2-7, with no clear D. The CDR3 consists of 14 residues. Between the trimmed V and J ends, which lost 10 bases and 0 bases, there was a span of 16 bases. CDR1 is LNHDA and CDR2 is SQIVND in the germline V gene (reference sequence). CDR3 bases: TGTGCCACGCAGCAGGAAACCAACTCCTACGAGCAGTACTTC. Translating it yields CATQQETNSYEQYF.